This T cell receptor (beta chain) was captured in a study of T cell changes during pregnancy in multiple sclerosis. The CDR3 covers 14 residues. V lost 5 bases to trimming and J lost 0 bases, with 5 bases between them. The germline V gene encodes CDR1 MRHNA and CDR2 SNTAGT. Assay used: immunoSEQ multiplex PCR; TCRdb lists only in-frame clones, some missing. Of approximately 100,000 clones detected, about 94% appear once; the ten largest clones hold 2.2%. This receptor was obtained from a female donor with multiple sclerosis, enrolled in a pregnancy study. The input for sequencing was peripheral blood, taken in the third trimester of pregnancy. This chain uses TRBV6-4 with TRBJ2-6, with no clear D. CDR3 in DNA: TGTGCCAGCAGTCCGAGCTCTGGGGCCAACGTCCTGACTTTC. It yields the protein CASSPSSGANVLTF.